This T cell receptor (beta chain) originates from a study of OX40 agonist ivuxolimab in advanced cancers. Study observations and caveats: Among the least clonally expanded were partial responders at 0.1-3.0 mg/kg.

On this clone itself: Its antigen is unknown.

The CDR3 consists of 14 residues. V was cut by 3 bases and J by 3 bases, with 9 bases left in between. Germline loops: CDR1 SGHTS, CDR2 YDEGEE. People who had autoimmune disease history or systemic immunosuppression were excluded. This table comes from immunoSEQ multiplex PCR, and its TCRdb copy is limited to in-frame clones, with some not included. Here the sample spans over 40,000 clones, about 87% being singletons. The source material was CD4+ or CD8+ T cells sorted from blood, sampled in a trial of the OX40 agonist ivuxolimab. The chain uses TRBV5-8 and TRBJ2-2; D may be TRBD2 (6 bases). The sequence was obtained from an adult with an advanced solid tumor such as melanoma, head and neck, liver or kidney cancer. The CDR3 loop reads CASSSGTYTGELFF. The CDR3 region has the DNA TGTGCCAGCAGCTCCGGGACTTACACCGGGGAGCTGTTTTTT.